The source of this T cell receptor beta chain is a study of CD8+ T cells in alopecia areata. Across the whole study: At a dose of 5 to 10 mg twice daily, oral tofacitinib was given to treated patients. Notes on the study in general: In lesional scalp, particularly from alopecia totalis/universalis, clonality was higher than in normal scalp.

CDR3 length: 14 residues. Trimming took off 1 base at V and 0 bases at J, with 7 bases between the two ends. Germline V gene sequence: CDR1 SGHAT, CDR2 FQNNGV. This clone was detected only once. Its antigen is not known. Collection of lesional scalp punch biopsies and peripheral blood was performed in alopecia areata patients. The authors extracted RNA and reverse transcribed it into cDNA as the sequencing template. Libraries were prepared by immunoSEQ multiplex PCR; TCRdb keeps only in-frame clonotypes and omits some of them. The sample holds under 250,000 clones, more than 45% seen once. The TCR sequence derives from a human donor with alopecia areata. V is TRBV11-2 and J is TRBJ2-7; no definite D call. The sample consisted of CD4+ T cells sorted from blood, taken at week 0. CDR3 sequence: CASSLVRNSYEQYF. DNA for the CDR3: TGTGCCAGCAGCTTAGTACGGAACTCCTACGAGCAGTACTTC.